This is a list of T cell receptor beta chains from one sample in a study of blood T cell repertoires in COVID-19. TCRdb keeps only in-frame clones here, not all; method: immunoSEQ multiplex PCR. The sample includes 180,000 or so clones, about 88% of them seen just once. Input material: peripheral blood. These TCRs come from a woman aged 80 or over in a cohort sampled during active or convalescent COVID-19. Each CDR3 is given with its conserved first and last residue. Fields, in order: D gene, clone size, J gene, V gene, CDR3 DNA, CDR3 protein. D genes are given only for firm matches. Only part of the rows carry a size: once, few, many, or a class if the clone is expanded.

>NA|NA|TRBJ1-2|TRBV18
TGTGCCAGCTCACCTGGCGTAGGGGATGGTGGCTACACCTTC
CASSPGVGDGGYTF
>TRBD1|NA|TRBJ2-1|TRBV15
TGTGCCACCAACGTGGGACAGGGGAGGTACAATGAGCAGTTCTTC
CATNVGQGRYNEQFF
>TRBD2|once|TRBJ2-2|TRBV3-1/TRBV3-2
TGTGCCAGCAGCCCTGGTAGCGGGAGTGTTAACACCGGGGAGCTGTTTTTT
CASSPGSGSVNTGELFF
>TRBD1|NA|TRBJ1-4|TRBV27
TGTGCCAGCACCCAATCCACCGGGACAGGGCTTAATGAAAAACTGTTTTTT
CASTQSTGTGLNEKLFF
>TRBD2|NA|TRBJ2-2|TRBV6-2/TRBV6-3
TGTGCCAGCAGTTCCTTTCCAAAGACTAGCGGGGAGTTTGGGACCGGGGAGCTGTTTTTT
CASSSFPKTSGEFGTGELFF
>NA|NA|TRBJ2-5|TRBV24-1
TGTGCCACCAGTGAACCGGGACTGTACTACTTC
CATSEPGLYYF
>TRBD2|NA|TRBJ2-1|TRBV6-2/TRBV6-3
TGTGCCAGCAGTTCTCACCCTGCGGGGGGCCGGTCCTACAATGAGCAGTTCTTC
CASSSHPAGGRSYNEQFF
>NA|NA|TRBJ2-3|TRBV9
TGTGCCAGCAGCGTAGGATCAGACACAGATACGCAGTATTTT
CASSVGSDTDTQYF
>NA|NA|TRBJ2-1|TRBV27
TGTGCCAGCAGTTTATTCCCTCGGGGTAGCGGAGGCGTCTATGAGCAGTTCTTC
CASSLFPRGSGGVYEQFF
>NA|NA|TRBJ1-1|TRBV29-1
TGCAGCGTTGCAGGGACTAAAGGGTACACTGAAGCTTTCTTT
CSVAGTKGYTEAFF
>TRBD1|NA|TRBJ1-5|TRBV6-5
TGTGCCAGCATCAACAGGGGTCAGCCCCAGCATTTT
CASINRGQPQHF
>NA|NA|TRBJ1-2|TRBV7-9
TGTGCCAGCAGCCTGACAACTAACTATGGCTACACCTTC
CASSLTTNYGYTF
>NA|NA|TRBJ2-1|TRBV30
TGTGCCTGGAGCCCAACGGGACTCCCTTCTGAGCAGTTCTTC
CAWSPTGLPSEQFF
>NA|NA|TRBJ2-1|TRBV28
TGTGCCAGCAGCCCAGGAGGCTCCTACAATGAGCAGTTCTTC
CASSPGGSYNEQFF
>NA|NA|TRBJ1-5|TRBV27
TGTGCCAGCAGTTTAGCGTATTCGAACGTCATCGAACCCCAGCATTTT
CASSLAYSNVIEPQHF
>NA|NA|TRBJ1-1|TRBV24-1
TGTGCCACCAGTGACGTCACTAACACTGAAGCTTTCTTT
CATSDVTNTEAFF
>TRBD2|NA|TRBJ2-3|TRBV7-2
TGTGCCAGCAGCTTAGATGGAAGCGGGAGGGCCAGGACAGATACGCAGTATTTT
CASSLDGSGRARTDTQYF
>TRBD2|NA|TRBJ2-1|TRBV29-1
TGCAGCGTTGCCCGGGGGGGCTCCAACAGTGAGCAGTTCTTC
CSVARGGSNSEQFF
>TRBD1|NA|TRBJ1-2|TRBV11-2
TGTGCCAGCAGCTCACTCAGGACAGGGAGTAGTGGCTACACCTTC
CASSSLRTGSSGYTF
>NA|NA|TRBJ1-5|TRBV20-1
TGCAGTGCTAGTCAGGGCAGCAATCAGCCCCAGCATTTT
CSASQGSNQPQHF
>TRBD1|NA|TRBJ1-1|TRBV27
TGTGCCAGCAGTTTATCGGACAGGGGGCTTGGCACTGAAGCTTTCTTT
CASSLSDRGLGTEAFF
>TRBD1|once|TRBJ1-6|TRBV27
TGTGCCAGCAGTTTCAGGGGGCAGACAAATTCACCCCTCCACTTT
CASSFRGQTNSPLHF
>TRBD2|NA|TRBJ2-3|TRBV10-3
TGTGCCATCAGTGGGACTAGCGGGGGTAGCACAGATACGCAGTATTTT
CAISGTSGGSTDTQYF
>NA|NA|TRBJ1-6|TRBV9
TGTGCCAGCAGCGTAGACAGGGTCGGGAATTCACCCCTCCACTTT
CASSVDRVGNSPLHF
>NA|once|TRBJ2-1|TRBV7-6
TGTGCCAGCAGCTTAAGGCCGACATCAAAAGGCAATGAGCAGTTCTTC
CASSLRPTSKGNEQFF
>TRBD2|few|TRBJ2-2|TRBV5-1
TGCGCCAGCAGCTTGGTGGGACTAGCGGGGTTCGGGGAGCTGTTTTTT
CASSLVGLAGFGELFF
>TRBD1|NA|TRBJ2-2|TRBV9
TGTGCCAGCAGCTCCCGCCCCGGGACAGGGTTTTCCGGGGAGCTGTTTTTT
CASSSRPGTGFSGELFF
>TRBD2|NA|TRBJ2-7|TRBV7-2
TGTGCCAGCAGCTCCGGACTAGTCGATGGGTACGAGCAGTACTTC
CASSSGLVDGYEQYF
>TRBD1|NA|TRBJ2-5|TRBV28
TGTGCCAGCAGGACAGGGAACTTCCAAGAGACCCAGTACTTC
CASRTGNFQETQYF
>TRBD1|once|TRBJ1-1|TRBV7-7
TGTGCTAGCAGGCCAGGGGGCGCGGACACTGAAGCTTTCTTT
CASRPGGADTEAFF
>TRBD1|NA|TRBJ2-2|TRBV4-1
TGCGCCAGCACCCGGGACAGGTGGACCACCGGGGAGCTGTTTTTT
CASTRDRWTTGELFF
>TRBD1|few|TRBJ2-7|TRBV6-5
TGTGCCAGCAGTTACTCGATCGACAGGGTCTCCTACGAGCAGTACTTC
CASSYSIDRVSYEQYF
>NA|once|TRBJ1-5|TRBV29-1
TGCAGCGTTGGGGGCTTGAGCAATCAGCCCCAGCATTTT
CSVGGLSNQPQHF
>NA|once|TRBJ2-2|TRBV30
TGTGCCTTTGGCCGAGGAACCGGGGAGCTGTTTTTT
CAFGRGTGELFF
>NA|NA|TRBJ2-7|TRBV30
TGTGCCTGGAGGATGGCTTTCGAGCAGTACTTC
CAWRMAFEQYF
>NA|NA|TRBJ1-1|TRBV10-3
TGTGCCATCAGTTCGACAGGGAACACTGAAGCTTTCTTT
CAISSTGNTEAFF
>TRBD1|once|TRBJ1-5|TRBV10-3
TGTGCCATCAGTGAAACAAGAACCGGGACAGGGTACAATCAGCCCCAGCATTTT
CAISETRTGTGYNQPQHF
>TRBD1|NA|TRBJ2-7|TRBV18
TGTGCCAGCTCACCAAGGCAGGGGGACGAGCAGTACTTC
CASSPRQGDEQYF
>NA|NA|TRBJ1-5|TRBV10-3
TGTGCCATCAGTGAGTTCAGGGAAGAAACAAGAAATCAGCCCCAGCATTTT
CAISEFREETRNQPQHF
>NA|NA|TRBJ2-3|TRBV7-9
TGTGCCAGCAGCTGGGAGGCAGATACGCAGTATTTT
CASSWEADTQYF
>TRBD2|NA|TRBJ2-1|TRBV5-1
TGCGCCAGCCGCACTAGCGGGAGGAACAATGAGCAGTTCTTC
CASRTSGRNNEQFF
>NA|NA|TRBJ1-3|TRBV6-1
TGTGCCAGCAGTGAAACAGACAGACTTTCACTTGGAAACACCATATATTTT
CASSETDRLSLGNTIYF
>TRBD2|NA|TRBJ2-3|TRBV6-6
TGTGCCAGCAGTAGATCTCCGGGACTAGCGTCTAGCACAGATACGCAGTATTTT
CASSRSPGLASSTDTQYF
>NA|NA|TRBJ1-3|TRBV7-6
TGTGCCAGCATCCCGAGGGATGGGCGTAGCTCTGGAAACACCATATATTTT
CASIPRDGRSSGNTIYF
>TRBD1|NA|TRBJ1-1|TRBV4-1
TGCGCCAGCAGCCTCCGGGACAGCAACACTGAAGCTTTCTTT
CASSLRDSNTEAFF
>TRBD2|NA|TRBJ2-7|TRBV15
TGTGCCACCAGCCGTACTAGCGGGGGGCTGCCCTACGAGCAGTACTTC
CATSRTSGGLPYEQYF
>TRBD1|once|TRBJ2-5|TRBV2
TGTGCCAGCAGTCCGGACAGGGGGAGGGGAGAGACCCAGTACTTC
CASSPDRGRGETQYF
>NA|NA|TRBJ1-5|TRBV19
TGTGCCAGTAGACCCCTGAGTAGCAATCAGCCCCAGCATTTT
CASRPLSSNQPQHF
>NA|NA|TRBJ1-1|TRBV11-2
TGTGCCAGCAGCTTAGGGGCGGGGTTTGGGGACACTGAAGCTTTCTTT
CASSLGAGFGDTEAFF
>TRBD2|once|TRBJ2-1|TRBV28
TGTGCCAGCAGTTTATTACCTTGGACTAGCGGGGGATACAATGAGCAGTTCTTC
CASSLLPWTSGGYNEQFF
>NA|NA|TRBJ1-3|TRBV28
TGTGCCAGCAGCTCAGGGATTGGAAACACCATATATTTT
CASSSGIGNTIYF
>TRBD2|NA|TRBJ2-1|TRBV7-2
TGTGCCAGCAGCTTAGTTGCGGGAGACTACAATGAGCAGTTCTTC
CASSLVAGDYNEQFF
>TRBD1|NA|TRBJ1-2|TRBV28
TGTGCCAGCAGGGGGGGACAGGGGGCTCGTGGCTACACCTTC
CASRGGQGARGYTF
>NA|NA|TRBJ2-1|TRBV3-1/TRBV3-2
TGTGCCAGCAGCCAGATCCGGAATGAGCAGTTCTTC
CASSQIRNEQFF
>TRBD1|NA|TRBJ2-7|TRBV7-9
TGTGCCAGCAGCTCCGTGAGGGGGCGCGGGTACGAGCAGTACTTC
CASSSVRGRGYEQYF